The 5 T cell receptor beta chains in this list originate from one sample, sequenced in a study of graft-versus-host responses after intestinal transplantation. Some clones are missing from TCRdb's copy, which holds only in-frame ones; the method was immunoSEQ multiplex PCR. The sample yields just under 20,000 clones, approximately 72% seen once. Lamina propria and intraepithelial lymphocytes were released by processing graft tissue. This material consisted of ileum tissue, taken around 20 days after intestinal transplant. The source of these receptors is a human patient who received an intestinal transplant, so some T cells may come from the graft donor.

The J gene is TRBJ1-1, the V gene TRBV15; no clear D gene. V was trimmed by 1 base and J by 1 base, leaving 10 bases between them. CDR3 size: 15 residues. CDR1 is LNHNV and CDR2 is YYDKDF in the germline V gene (reference sequence). CDR3 region: CATSRGFEGNTEAFF. The CDR3, as DNA: TGTGCCACCAGCAGAGGATTTGAGGGGAACACTGAAGCTTTCTTT.

Here the CDR3 reads CASSKRNYPQSRANVLTF. For the CDR3, the DNA is TGTGCCAGCAGCAAAAGAAATTACCCACAAAGTCGGGCCAACGTCCTGACTTTC. The V and J genes are TRBV7-8 and TRBJ2-6; D is uncertain. The CDR3 totals 18 residues. V shed 5 bases and J shed 5 bases, with 22 bases lying between them. Germline V gene sequence: CDR1 SGHVS, CDR2 FQNEAQ.

The table lists this clone with a few counts. The rearrangement joins TRBV7-9 to TRBJ2-7; TRBD2 matches 11 bases. The CDR3 runs to 16 residues. After removal of 4 bases from V and 1 base from J, the junction contained 6 bases not matched to a gene. The V gene's germline CDR1 is SEHNR and CDR2 FQNEAQ (reference sequence). The CDR3 DNA is TGTGCCAGCAGCTCCTCGGGACTAGCGGATTCCTACGAGCAGTACTTC. The encoded protein is CASSSSGLADSYEQYF.

This clone occurred a few times. The chain links TRBV27 to TRBJ2-7, with 7 bases identical to TRBD1. V lost 3 bases to trimming and J lost 3 bases; unmatched junction nucleotides: 8. The CDR3 extends over 15 amino acids. The V gene's germline CDR1 is MNHEY and CDR2 SMNVEV (reference sequence). CDR3 residues: CASSFAGGIVYEQYF. In DNA, the CDR3 is TGTGCCAGCAGTTTCGCAGGGGGTATAGTCTACGAGCAGTACTTC.

The rearrangement uses TRBV7-9 and TRBJ2-7; no firm D call. CDR3 length: 12 amino acids. The V end lost 5 bases, the J end lost 0 bases, and 5 bases lay between the germline ends. The germline V gene has CDR1 SEHNR and CDR2 FQNEAQ (reference sequence). CDR3 protein: CASSDSSYEQYF. The CDR3 nucleotides are TGTGCCAGCAGCGATAGCTCCTACGAGCAGTACTTC.